Given below is one T cell receptor beta chain in context. The data are from a study of blood T cell repertoires in COVID-19. Study-wide context: From the United States, Italy and Spain came samples of acute and convalescent COVID-19. T cells, B-cell-depleted T cells, or PBMCs supplied cDNA or gDNA.

In the original analysis: Quantification of nucleated cells was approximated via reference gene primer amplification. Repertoires were generated with immunoSEQ multiplex PCR, while TCRdb's copy carries only in-frame clones and drops some. D and trimming were read from the DNA, whereas the V and J calls and clone size are those reported in that table. Found here are about 100,000 clones, approximately 88% of them singletons; the top ten hold 6.8%. The CDR3 is 17 residues long. V dropped 4 bases and J dropped 0; count of bases not matched to a gene: 8. Germline loops: CDR1 MNHNS, CDR2 SASEGT. The receptor was isolated from a man aged 45-60 years with active or convalescent COVID-19. The sample taken for sequencing was peripheral blood. The chain is built from TRBV6-1 and TRBJ2-3; 9 nucleotides agree with TRBD1. The CDR3 coding sequence is TGTGCCAGCAGTGCCCAACATGGGACAGGGAGCACAGATACGCAGTATTTT. Translated, it gives CASSAQHGTGSTDTQYF.